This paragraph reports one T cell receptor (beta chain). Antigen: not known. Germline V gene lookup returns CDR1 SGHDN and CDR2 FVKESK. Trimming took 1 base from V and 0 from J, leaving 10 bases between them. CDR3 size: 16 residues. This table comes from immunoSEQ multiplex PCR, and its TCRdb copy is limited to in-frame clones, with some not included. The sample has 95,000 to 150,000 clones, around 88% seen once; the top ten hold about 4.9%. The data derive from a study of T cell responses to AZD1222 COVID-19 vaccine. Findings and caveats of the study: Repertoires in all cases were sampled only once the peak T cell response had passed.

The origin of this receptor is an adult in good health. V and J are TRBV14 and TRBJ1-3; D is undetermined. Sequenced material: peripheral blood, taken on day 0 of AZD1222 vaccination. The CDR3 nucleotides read TGTGCCAGCAGCCAAGGAAGGTTATTCTCTGGAAACACCATATATTTT. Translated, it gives CASSQGRLFSGNTIYF. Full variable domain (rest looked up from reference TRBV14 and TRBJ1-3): EAGVTQFPSHSVIEKGQTVTLRCDPISGHDNLYWYRRVMGKEIKFLLHFVKESKQDESGMPNNRFLAERTGGTYSTLKVQPAELEDSGVYFCASSQGRLFSGNTIYFGEGSWLTVV.